This T cell receptor beta chain was recorded in a study of blood T cell repertoires in COVID-19. This clone was observed once. Everyone who took part was 18 to 89 years old, and they came from 20 to 25 US areas. Assignment of participants to cohorts was predicated upon participant-reported clinical history. Sequencing used immunoSEQ multiplex PCR; TCRdb keeps in-frame clones, though not all of them. This table holds 450,000 to 500,000 clones, 75% to 90% found once. This receptor was identified in a woman younger than 30 who had recovered from COVID-19. The sequencing input was PBMCs or T cells enriched from blood (not recorded which).

The CDR3 DNA sequence: TGTGCCAGCAGAGCGACAGGGGGCGGTGGTGGCTACACCTTC. Translating gives CASRATGGGGGYTF. This chain connects TRBV6-4 to TRBJ1-2; 10 bases align to TRBD1. The CDR3 has 14 amino acids. The germline V gene encodes CDR1 MRHNA and CDR2 SNTAGT. V lost 6 bases to trimming and J lost 7 bases; unmatched junction nucleotides: 8.